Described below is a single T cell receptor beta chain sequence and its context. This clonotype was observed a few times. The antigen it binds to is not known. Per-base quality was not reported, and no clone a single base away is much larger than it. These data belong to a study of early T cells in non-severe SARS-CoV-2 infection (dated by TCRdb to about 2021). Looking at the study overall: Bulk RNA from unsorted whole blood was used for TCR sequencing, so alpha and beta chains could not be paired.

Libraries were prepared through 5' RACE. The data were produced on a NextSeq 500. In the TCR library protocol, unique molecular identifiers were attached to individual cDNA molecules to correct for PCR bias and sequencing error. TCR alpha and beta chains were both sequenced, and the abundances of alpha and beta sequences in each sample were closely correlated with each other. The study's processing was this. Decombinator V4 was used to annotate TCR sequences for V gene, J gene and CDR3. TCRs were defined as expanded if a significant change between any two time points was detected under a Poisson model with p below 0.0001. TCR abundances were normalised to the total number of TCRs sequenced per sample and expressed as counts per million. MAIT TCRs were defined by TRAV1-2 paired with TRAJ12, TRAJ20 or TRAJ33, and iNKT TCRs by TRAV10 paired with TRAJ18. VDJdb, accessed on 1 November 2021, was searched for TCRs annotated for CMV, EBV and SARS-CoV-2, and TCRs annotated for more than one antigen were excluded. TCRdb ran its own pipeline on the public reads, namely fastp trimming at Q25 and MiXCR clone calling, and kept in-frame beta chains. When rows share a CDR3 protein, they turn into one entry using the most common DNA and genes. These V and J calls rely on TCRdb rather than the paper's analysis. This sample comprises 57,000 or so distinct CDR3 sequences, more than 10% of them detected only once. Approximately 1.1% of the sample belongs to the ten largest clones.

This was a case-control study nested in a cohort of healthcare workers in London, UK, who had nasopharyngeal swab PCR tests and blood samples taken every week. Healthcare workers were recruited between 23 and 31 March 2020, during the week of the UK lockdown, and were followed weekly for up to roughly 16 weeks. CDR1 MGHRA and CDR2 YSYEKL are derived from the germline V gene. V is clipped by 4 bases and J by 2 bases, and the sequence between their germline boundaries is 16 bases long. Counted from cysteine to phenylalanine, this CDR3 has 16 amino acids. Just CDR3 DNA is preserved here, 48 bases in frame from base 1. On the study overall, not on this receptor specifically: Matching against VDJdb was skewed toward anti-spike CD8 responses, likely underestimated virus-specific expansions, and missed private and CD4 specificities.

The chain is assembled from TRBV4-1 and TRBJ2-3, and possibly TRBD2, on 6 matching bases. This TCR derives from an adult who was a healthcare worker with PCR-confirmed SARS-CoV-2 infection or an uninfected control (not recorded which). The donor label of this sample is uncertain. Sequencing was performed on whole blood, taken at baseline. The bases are TGCGCCAGCAGCCTTGGGACTCTCAAGCCCACAGATACGCAGTATTTT. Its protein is CASSLGTLKPTDTQYF.